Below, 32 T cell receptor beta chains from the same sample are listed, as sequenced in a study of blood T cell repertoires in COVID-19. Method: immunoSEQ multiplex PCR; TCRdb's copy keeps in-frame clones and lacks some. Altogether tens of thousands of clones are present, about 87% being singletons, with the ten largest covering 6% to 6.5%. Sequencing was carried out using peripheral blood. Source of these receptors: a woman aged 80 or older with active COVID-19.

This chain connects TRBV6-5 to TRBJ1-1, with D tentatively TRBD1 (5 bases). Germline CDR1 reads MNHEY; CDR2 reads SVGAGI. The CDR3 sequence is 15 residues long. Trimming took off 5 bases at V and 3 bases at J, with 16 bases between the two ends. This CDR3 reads CASSLILSGDTEAFF. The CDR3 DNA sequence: TGTGCCAGCAGTCTAATCTTGTCGGGGGACACTGAAGCTTTCTTT.

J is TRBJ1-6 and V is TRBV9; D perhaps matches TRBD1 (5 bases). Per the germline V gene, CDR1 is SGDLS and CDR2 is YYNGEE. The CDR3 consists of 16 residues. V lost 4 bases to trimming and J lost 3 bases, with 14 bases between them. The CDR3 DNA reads TGTGCCAGCAGCCCCTCGGCAGGGCTCTATAATTCACCCCTCCACTTT. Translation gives CASSPSAGLYNSPLHF.

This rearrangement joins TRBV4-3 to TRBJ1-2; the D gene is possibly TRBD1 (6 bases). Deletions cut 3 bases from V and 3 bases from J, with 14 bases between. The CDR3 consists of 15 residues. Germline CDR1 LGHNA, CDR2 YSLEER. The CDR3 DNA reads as TGCGCCAGCAGCCAGAACAGGGATGGATACTATGGCTACACCTTC. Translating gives CASSQNRDGYYGYTF.

CDR3 nucleotide sequence: TGTGCCAGCAGCGCCAGTACAGGGGAGCGTTGGTACGAGCAGTACTTC. It translates to CASSASTGERWYEQYF. This rearrangement joins TRBV7-9 to TRBJ2-7, with TRBD1 matching over 7 bases. The CDR3 loop spans 16 amino acids. Unmatched junction bases numbered 14, after V lost 5 bases and J lost 4 bases. Germline V lookup: CDR1 SEHNR, CDR2 FQNEAQ (reference sequence).

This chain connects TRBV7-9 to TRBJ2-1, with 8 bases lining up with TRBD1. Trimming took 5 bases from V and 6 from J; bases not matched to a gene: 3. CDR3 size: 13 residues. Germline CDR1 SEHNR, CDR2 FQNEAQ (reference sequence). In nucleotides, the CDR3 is TGTGCCAGCAGCCTACAGGGGGTCAATGAGCAGTTCTTC. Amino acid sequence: CASSLQGVNEQFF.

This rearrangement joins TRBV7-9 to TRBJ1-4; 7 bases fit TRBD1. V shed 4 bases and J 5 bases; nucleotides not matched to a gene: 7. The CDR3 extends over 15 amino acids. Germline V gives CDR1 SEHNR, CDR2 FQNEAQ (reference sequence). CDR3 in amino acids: CASSSPYRGNEKLFF. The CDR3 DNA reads TGTGCCAGCAGCTCCCCGTACAGGGGAAATGAAAAACTGTTTTTT.

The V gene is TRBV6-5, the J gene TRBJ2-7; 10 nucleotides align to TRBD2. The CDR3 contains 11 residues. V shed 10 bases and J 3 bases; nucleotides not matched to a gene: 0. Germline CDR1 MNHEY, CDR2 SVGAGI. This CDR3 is CATSGSYEQYF. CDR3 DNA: TGTGCCACTAGCGGGAGCTACGAGCAGTACTTC.

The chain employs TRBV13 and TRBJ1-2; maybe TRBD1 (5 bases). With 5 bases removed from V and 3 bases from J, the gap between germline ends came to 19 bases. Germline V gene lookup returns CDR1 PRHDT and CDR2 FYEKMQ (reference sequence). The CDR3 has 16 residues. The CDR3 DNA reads TGTGCCAGCAGCCCAGCGCTTCCAGGGAGGCACTATGGCTACACCTTC. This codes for CASSPALPGRHYGYTF.

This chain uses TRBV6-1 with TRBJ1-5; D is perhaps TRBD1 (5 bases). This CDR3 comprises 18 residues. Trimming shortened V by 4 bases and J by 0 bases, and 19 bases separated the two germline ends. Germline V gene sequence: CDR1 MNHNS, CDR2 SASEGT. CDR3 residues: CASSARTPAMGSNQPQHF. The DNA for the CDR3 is TGTGCCAGCAGTGCTCGGACACCCGCCATGGGTAGCAATCAGCCCCAGCATTTT.

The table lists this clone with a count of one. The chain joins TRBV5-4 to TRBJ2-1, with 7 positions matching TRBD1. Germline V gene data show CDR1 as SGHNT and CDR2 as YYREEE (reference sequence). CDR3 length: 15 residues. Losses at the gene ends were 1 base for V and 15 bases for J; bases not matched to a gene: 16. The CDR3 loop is CASSLNGQDSKLGFF. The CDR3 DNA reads TGTGCCAGCAGCTTGAACGGACAGGATAGCAAATTAGGGTTCTTC.

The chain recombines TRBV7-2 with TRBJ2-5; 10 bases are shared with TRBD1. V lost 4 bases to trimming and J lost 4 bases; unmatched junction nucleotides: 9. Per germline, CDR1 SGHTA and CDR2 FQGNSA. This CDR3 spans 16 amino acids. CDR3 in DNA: TGTGCCAGCAGCTCGATAGGGACAGGGGATCTAGAGACCCAGTACTTC. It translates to CASSSIGTGDLETQYF. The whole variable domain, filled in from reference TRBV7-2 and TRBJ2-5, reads GAGVSQSPSNKVTEKGKDVELRCDPISGHTALYWYRQSLGQGLEFLIYFQGNSAPDKSGLPSDRFSAERTGGSVSTLTIQRTQQEDSAVYLCASSSIGTGDLETQYFGPGTRLLVL.

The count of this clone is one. The CDR3, as DNA: TGTGCCAGCAGCTTAGAACAGGGGGCTGGCTACACCTTC. Its protein product is CASSLEQGAGYTF. The chain links TRBV11-2 to TRBJ1-2; the match to TRBD1 covers 9 bases. J gave up 7 bases and V 0 bases, and 0 bases lay outside the gene matches. The V gene's germline CDR1 is SGHAT and CDR2 FQNNGV. CDR3 length equals 13 residues. Filled out from reference TRBV11-2 and TRBJ1-2, the complete variable domain reads EAGVAQSPRYKIIEKRQSVAFWCNPISGHATLYWYQQILGQGPKLLIQFQNNGVVDDSQLPKDRFSAERLKGVDSTLKIQPAKLEDSAVYLCASSLEQGAGYTFGSGTRLTVV.

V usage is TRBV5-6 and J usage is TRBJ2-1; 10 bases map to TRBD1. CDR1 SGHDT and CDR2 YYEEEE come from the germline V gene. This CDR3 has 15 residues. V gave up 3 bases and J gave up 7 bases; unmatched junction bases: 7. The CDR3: CASSYRDRGGNEQFF. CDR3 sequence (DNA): TGTGCCAGCAGCTATCGGGACAGGGGAGGAAATGAGCAGTTCTTC. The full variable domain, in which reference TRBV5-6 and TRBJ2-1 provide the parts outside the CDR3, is DAGVTQSPTHLIKTRGQQVTLRCSPKSGHDTVSWYQQALGQGPQFIFQYYEEEERQRGNFPDRFSGHQFPNYSSELNVNALLLGDSALYLCASSYRDRGGNEQFFGPGTRLTVL.

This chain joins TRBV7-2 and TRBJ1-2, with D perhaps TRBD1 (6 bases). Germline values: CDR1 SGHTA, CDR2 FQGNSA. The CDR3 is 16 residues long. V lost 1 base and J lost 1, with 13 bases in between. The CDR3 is CASSLGGTNSNYGYTF. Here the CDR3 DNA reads TGTGCCAGCAGCTTAGGAGGGACAAACAGTAACTATGGCTACACCTTC.

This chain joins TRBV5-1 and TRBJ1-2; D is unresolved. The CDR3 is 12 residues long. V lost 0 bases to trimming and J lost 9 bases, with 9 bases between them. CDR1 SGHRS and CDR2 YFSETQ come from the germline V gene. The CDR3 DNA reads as TGCGCCAGCAGCTTGGATTTCGTTAGCTACACCTTC. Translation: CASSLDFVSYTF.

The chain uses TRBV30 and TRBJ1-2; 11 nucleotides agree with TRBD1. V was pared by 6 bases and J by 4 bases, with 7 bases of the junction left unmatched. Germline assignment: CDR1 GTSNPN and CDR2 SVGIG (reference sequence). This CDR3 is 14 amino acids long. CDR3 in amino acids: CACRTGGGSYGYTF. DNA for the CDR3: TGTGCCTGCCGGACAGGGGGCGGAAGCTATGGCTACACCTTC.

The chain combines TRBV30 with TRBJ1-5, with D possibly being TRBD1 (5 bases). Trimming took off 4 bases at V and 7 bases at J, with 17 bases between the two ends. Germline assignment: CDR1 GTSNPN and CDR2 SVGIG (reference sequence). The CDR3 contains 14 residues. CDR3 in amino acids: CAWNQASAGQPQHF. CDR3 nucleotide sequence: TGTGCCTGGAACCAGGCCTCGGCAGGGCAGCCCCAGCATTTT. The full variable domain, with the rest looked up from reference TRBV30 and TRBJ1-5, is SQTIHQWPATLVQPVGSPLSLECTVEGTSNPNLYWYRQAAGRGLQLLFYSVGIGQISSEVPQNLSASRPQDRQFILSSKKLLLSDSGFYLCAWNQASAGQPQHFGDGTRLSIL.

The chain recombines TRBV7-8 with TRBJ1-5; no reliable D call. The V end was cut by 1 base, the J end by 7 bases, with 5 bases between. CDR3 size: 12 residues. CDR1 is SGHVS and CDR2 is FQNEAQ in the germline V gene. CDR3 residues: CASSLGEQPQHF. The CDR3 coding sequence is TGTGCCAGCAGCTTAGGCGAGCAGCCCCAGCATTTT.

CDR3 loop: CASSPMWGVGRTDTQYF. CDR3 bases: TGTGCCAGTAGTCCGATGTGGGGGGTGGGTCGTACAGATACGCAGTATTTT. V usage is TRBV19 and J usage is TRBJ2-3; D is perhaps TRBD2 (6 bases). The V and J ends lost 5 bases and 3 bases respectively, with 21 bases between them. This CDR3 has 17 residues. Germline V gene sequence: CDR1 LNHDA, CDR2 SQIVND (reference sequence).

The CDR3, as DNA: TGTGCCAGCAGTGTAGCCAATGAGCAGTTCTTC. Translating gives CASSVANEQFF. The gene calls are TRBV5-5 and TRBJ2-1; D unclear. Trimming removed 5 bases from V and 6 bases from J, with 6 bases in between. This CDR3 has 11 amino acids. Germline CDR1 SGHKS, CDR2 YYEKEE (reference sequence). Full variable domain (outside the CDR3, taken from reference TRBV5-5 and TRBJ2-1): DAGVTQSPTHLIKTRGQQVTLRCSPISGHKSVSWYQQVLGQGPQFIFQYYEKEERGRGNFPDRFSARQFPNYSSELNVNALLLGDSALYLCASSVANEQFFGPGTRLTVL.

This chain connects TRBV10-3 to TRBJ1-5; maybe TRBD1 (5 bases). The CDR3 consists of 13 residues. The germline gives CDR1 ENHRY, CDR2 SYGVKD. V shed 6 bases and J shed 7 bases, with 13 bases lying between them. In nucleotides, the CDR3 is TGTGCCATCAGCCCGACAGAGAGACAGCCCCAGCATTTT. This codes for CAISPTERQPQHF.

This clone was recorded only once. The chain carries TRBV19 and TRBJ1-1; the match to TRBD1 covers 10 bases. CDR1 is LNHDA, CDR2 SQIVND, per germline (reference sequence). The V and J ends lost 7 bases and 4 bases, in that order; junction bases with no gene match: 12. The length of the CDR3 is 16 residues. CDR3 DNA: TGTGCCAGTAAATCCGGGACAGGGGATGGGTTCACTGAAGCTTTCTTT. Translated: CASKSGTGDGFTEAFF.

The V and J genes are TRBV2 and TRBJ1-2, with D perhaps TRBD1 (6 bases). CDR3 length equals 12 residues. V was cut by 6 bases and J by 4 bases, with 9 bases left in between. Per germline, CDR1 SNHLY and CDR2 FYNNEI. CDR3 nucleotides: TGTGCCAGCAGGGCGGGGGCCTATGGCTACACCTTC. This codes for CASRAGAYGYTF.

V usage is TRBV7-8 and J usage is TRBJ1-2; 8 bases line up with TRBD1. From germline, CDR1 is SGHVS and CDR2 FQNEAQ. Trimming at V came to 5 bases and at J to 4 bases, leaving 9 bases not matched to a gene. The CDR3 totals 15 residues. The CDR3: CASSPTGTGVYGYTF. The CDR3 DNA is TGTGCCAGCAGCCCGACCGGGACAGGCGTCTATGGCTACACCTTC.

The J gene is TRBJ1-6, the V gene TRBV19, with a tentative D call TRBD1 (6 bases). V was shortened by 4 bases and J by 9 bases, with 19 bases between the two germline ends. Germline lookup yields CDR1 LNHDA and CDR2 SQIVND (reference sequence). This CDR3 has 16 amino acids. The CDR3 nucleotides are TGTGCCAGTAGTACCCGGGGGGTACAGGGTAGTTCACCCCTCCACTTT. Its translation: CASSTRGVQGSSPLHF.

In DNA, the CDR3 is TGTGCCAGCAGCTCGAGGACAGGGGAGACAGATACGCAGTATTTT. This gives the protein CASSSRTGETDTQYF. The chain employs TRBV7-2 and TRBJ2-3, with 9 bases that match TRBD1. CDR3 length: 15 residues. Germline CDR1 and CDR2: SGHTA and FQGNSA. J gave up 3 bases and V 4 bases, and 5 bases lay outside the gene matches.

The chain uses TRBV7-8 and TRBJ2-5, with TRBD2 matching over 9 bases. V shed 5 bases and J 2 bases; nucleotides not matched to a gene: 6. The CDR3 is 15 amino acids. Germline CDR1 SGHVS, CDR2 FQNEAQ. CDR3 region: CASSIGLAQQETQYF. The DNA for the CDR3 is TGTGCCAGCAGCATCGGACTAGCGCAACAAGAGACCCAGTACTTC. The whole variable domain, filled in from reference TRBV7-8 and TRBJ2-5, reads GAGVSQSPRYKVAKRGQDVALRCDPISGHVSLFWYQQALGQGPEFLTYFQNEAQLDKSGLPSDRFFAERPEGSVSTLKIQRTQQEDSAVYLCASSIGLAQQETQYFGPGTRLLVL.

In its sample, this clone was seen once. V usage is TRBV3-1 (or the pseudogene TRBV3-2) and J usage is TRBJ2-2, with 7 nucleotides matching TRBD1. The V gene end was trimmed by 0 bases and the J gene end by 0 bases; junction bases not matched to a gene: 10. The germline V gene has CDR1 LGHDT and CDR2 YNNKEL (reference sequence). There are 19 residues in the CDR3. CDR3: CASSQEVWEGGPNTGELFF. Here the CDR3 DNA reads TGTGCCAGCAGCCAAGAGGTTTGGGAAGGGGGCCCGAACACCGGGGAGCTGTTTTTT.

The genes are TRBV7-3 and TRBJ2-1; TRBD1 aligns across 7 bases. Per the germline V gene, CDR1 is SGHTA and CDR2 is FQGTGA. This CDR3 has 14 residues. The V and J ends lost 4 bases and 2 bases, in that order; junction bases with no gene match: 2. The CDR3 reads CASSSQGAYNEQFF. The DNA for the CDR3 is TGTGCCAGCAGCTCCCAGGGGGCCTACAATGAGCAGTTCTTC.

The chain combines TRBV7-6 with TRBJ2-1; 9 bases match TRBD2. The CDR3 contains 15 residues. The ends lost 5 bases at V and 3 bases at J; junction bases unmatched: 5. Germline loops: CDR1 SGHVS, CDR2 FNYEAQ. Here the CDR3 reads CASSLSGGIYNEQFF. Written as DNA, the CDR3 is TGTGCCAGCAGCCTTAGCGGGGGAATCTACAATGAGCAGTTCTTC.

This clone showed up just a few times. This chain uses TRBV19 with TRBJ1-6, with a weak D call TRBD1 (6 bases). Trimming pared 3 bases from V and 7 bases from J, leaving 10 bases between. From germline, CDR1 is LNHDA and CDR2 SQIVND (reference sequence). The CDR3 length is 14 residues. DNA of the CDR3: TGTGCCAGTAGTATGAGTAGGGGGAATTCACCCCTCCACTTT. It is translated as CASSMSRGNSPLHF.

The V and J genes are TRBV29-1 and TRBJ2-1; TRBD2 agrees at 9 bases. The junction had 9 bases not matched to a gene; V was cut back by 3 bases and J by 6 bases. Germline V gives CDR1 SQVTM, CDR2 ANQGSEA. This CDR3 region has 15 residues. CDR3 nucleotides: TGCAGCGTTGATCGGGAGCGCGGGGGGGGCAATGAGCAGTTCTTC. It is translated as CSVDRERGGGNEQFF.